This TCR beta chain was identified in a study of human T cells and chemical hapten exposure. Study as a whole: Small differences in pooled library volume mainly drove the variation in TCR yields per sample. Points from the study as a whole: TCRs at a frequency above 1 in 1000 stayed unchanged with DPC sensitization.

This clonotype was detected a few times. What it binds is unknown. Unique molecular identifiers were attached to individual cDNA molecules during library preparation. TCRdb fed the 5' RACE reads into MiXCR, producing one record per CDR3 protein. The table has 81,000 or so distinct CDR3 sequences, 6% to 8.5% seen once; the top ten hold under 3%. CDR3 size: 13 residues. V lost 6 bases and J lost 6; bases outside the gene matches: 2. Total RNA was isolated from whole blood that had not been fractionated. The sequence derives from a male donor in good health. V usage is TRBV12-3 or TRBV12-4 and J usage is TRBJ1-6, with 7 positions matching TRBD1. This CDR3 is CASRGTVNSPLHF. The DNA of the CDR3 is TGTGCCAGCAGAGGGACAGTTAATTCACCCCTCCACTTT.